Below, one T cell receptor beta chain is given with its context. The sample comes from a study of blood T cell repertoires in COVID-19. Study-wide background: T cells, B-cell-depleted T cells, or PBMCs supplied cDNA or gDNA.

Germline V gene lookup returns CDR1 SNHLY and CDR2 FYNNEI. Losses at the gene ends were 10 bases for V and 4 bases for J; bases not matched to a gene: 9. This CDR3 has 14 residues. Original processing methods: Amplifying reference gene primers gave estimates of nucleated cell counts. Repertoires were generated with immunoSEQ multiplex PCR, while TCRdb's copy carries only in-frame clones and drops some. The V and J calls and the clone size are those of that table, but D and trimming were determined from the DNA. Of some 270,000 clones in the sample, about 89% were seen once. The receptor comes from a man aged 25 to 45 with acute or convalescent COVID-19. Sequencing input: peripheral blood. The chain links TRBV2 to TRBJ1-1; TRBD1 matches at 10 bases. The CDR3 nucleotides are TGTGCCACACGGGACAGGGGTTTTGGCACTGAAGCTTTCTTT. Residues: CATRDRGFGTEAFF.